This record covers a single T cell receptor (beta chain). This specimen belongs to a study of blood T cell repertoires in COVID-19. Trimming left V 2 bases short and J 8 bases short, with 15 bases between. CDR1 MNHNS and CDR2 SASEGT come from the germline V gene. This CDR3 has 15 residues. Libraries were prepared by immunoSEQ multiplex PCR; TCRdb keeps only in-frame clonotypes and omits some of them. Of about 150,000 clones listed, 84% are singletons. The chain recombines TRBV6-1 with TRBJ1-4; tentative D call: TRBD1 (6 bases). Sequencing was done on a sample of peripheral blood. The clonotype was recovered from a man between 65 and 85 years old with acute or convalescent COVID-19. CDR3 in amino acids: CASSEKWTAGEKLFF. CDR3 DNA sequence: TGTGCCAGCAGTGAAAAATGGACAGCGGGGGAAAAACTGTTTTTT.